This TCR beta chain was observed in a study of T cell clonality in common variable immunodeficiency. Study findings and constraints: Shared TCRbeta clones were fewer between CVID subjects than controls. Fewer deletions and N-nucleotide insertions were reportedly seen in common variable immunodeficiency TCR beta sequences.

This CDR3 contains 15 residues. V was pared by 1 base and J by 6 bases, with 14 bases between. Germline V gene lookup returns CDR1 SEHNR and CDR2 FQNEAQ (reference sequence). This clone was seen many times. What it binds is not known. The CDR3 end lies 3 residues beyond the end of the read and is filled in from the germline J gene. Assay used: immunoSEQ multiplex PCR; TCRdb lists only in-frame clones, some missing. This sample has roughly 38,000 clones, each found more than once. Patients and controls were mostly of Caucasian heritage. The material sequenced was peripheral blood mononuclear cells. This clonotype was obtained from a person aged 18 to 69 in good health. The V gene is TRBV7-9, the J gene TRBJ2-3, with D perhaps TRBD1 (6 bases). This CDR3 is CASSLEGQHVDTQYF. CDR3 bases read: TGTGCCAGCAGCTTAGAGGGACAACACGTTGATACG.